This T cell receptor (beta chain) emerged from a study of radiation and T cells in renal cell carcinoma (dated by TCRdb to the early 2020s). Turning to the overall study: The samples were drawn from a clinical trial, where primary renal cell carcinomas were treated with 15 Gy of stereotactic body radiation therapy and then removed by nephrectomy 4 weeks afterward. In total, 50 to 55 samples underwent TCR beta sequencing: around 25 tumors plus 27 peripheral blood samples. Across all 55 or so samples, 4,016,671 unique CDR3 nucleotide sequences, encoding 2,658,974 unique CDR3 amino acid sequences, were identified.

Comments on this clone: This clone's antigen is unknown. The record has no base qualities; no much larger clone is one base away.

Following the manufacturer's recommendations, the immunoSEQ kit was used to generate TCR beta libraries from genomic DNA. To prepare libraries, a first multiplex PCR with proprietary primers was run, followed by a second PCR that added unique barcodes, and a bead cleanup was done after each round. Each sample batch included a kit-provided positive control reaction and a negative control reaction. The final libraries underwent checking on an Agilent 4200 TapeStation D1000 ScreenTape, volumetric pooling, and quantification by qPCR. Sequencing was performed on an Illumina NextSeq500 using a MidOutput 150-cycle cartridge, with 156 Read1 cycles, 15 Index1 cycles, and the kit custom primers. The pooled library was loaded at 1.0 pM with a roughly 22% PhiX control spike-in. Regarding the original processing steps: Vendor-processed data were analyzed in R, and a clonotype was defined as all T cells sharing the same CDR3 nucleotide sequence. In the clone abundance analyses, frequencies were normalized to the 10,000 most abundant clones in each sample. Public T cell clones, which averaged fewer than five per sample, were excluded before analysis. Tumor-enriched and baseline blood-enriched clonotypes were defined by at least a 32-fold difference in abundance between compartments. A beta-binomial differential abundance model was used to identify clonotypes that were expanded or contracted between blood time points. Similarity between tumor and blood repertoires was quantified using the Baroni-Urbani and Buser coefficient, and groups were compared with two-tailed Wilcoxon tests in R. TCRdb took this table from immuneACCESS and kept in-frame rearrangements with V and J called. Such tables lack part of the clones; where checked against another copy, unresolved V genes explain under half of the gap, and the rest is unexplained. D and trimming were read from the DNA, whereas the V and J calls and clone size are those reported in that table. This sample is represented by roughly 130,000 clones; about 88% of them were singletons. Around 12% of the sample rests with the top ten.

CDR1 and CDR2 were assigned from the germline V gene as SGHRS and YFSETQ. At the junction V is shortened by 7 bases and J by 7 bases; bases outside the gene matches: 9. Reading from cysteine to phenylalanine, the CDR3 counts 13 amino acids. Only the CDR3 DNA is retained, 39 bases long and in frame from the first base. General findings and caveats noted by the study authors: In blood, the top tumor clonotypes increased from baseline to 2 weeks after radiation and then shrank by 4 weeks, which suggests a temporary expansion of tumor-resident clones. Tracking of blood repertoire dynamics stopped at four to five weeks after treatment, with no follow-up past that point. No pretreatment tumor biopsies were available, so the baseline intratumoral presence of clonotypes could not be determined. With a single-armed trial design, the study had no way to address how radiation dose or scheduling affects the TCR repertoire.

The time point label corresponds to: baseline pretreatment blood. The sample's treatment or condition, from its label and the paper: 15 Gy SBRT to primary tumor, nephrectomy 4 weeks later. To track tumor-enriched clonotypes, serial peripheral blood was sampled from radiation-treated patients at baseline and at 2 weeks and 4 weeks after SBRT. Every patient's renal cell carcinoma showed clear cell pathology. The QIAamp DNA Blood Mini Kit (Qiagen) was used to prepare genomic DNA for TCR sequencing. Only samples passing all quality control checks were included in the analyses. Sequenced here: blood, sampled from a patient whose treatment included radiotherapy and nephrectomy. This receptor was obtained from a woman between 50 and 59 years old with renal cell carcinoma. The receptor chain draws on TRBV5-1 and TRBJ2-7; TRBD1 fits 9 bases in the junction. The CDR3 corresponds to CASGQGRAGEQYF. The nucleotides are TGCGCCAGCGGACAGGGGCGTGCGGGTGAGCAGTACTTC. The CDR3 plus the reference TRBV5-1 and TRBJ2-7 genes for the other parts give the full variable domain: KAGVTQTPRYLIKTRGQQVTLSCSPISGHRSVSWYQQTPGQGLQFLFEYFSETQRNKGNFPGRFSGRQFSNSRSEMNVSTLELGDSALYLCASGQGRAGEQYFGPGTRLTVT.